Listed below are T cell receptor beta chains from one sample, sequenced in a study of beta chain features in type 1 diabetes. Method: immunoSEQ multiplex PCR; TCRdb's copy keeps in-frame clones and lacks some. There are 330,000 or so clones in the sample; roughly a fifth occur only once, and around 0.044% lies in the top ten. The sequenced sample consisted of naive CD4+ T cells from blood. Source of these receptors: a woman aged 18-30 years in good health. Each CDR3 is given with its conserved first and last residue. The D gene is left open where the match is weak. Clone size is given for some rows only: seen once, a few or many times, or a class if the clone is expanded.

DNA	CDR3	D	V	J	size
TGTGCCAGTATGGGAGGTTACTCTGGAAACACCATATATTTT	CASMGGYSGNTIYF	NA	TRBV7-9	TRBJ1-3	few
TGTGCCATCAGCCGGACTAGCGGCTATGGAGCCGAGCAGTACTTC	CAISRTSGYGAEQYF	TRBD2	TRBV10-3	TRBJ2-7	NA
TGTGCCAGCAGCAATAGGGACAGCCAAGAGACCCAGTACTTC	CASSNRDSQETQYF	NA	TRBV21-1	TRBJ2-5	few
TGTGCCAGCAGCGCCCAGGGGAACTATGGCTACACCTTC	CASSAQGNYGYTF	NA	TRBV9	TRBJ1-2	few
TGTGCCTGGAGTGTAAGGGGCGTACAGGGCTTAGCTTTCTTT	CAWSVRGVQGLAFF	NA	TRBV30	TRBJ1-1	NA
TGTGCCAGTAGTTCAGGACAGAGCTCCTACAATGAGCAGTTCTTC	CASSSGQSSYNEQFF	NA	TRBV19	TRBJ2-1	NA
TGTGCCAGCAGTGGGACAGGCCCTCAAGAGACCCAGTACTTC	CASSGTGPQETQYF	TRBD1	TRBV2	TRBJ2-5	NA
TGTGCCTGGAGTCCGGGACTAGCGGGAATGGAGCAGTTCTTC	CAWSPGLAGMEQFF	TRBD2	TRBV30	TRBJ2-1	NA
TGTGCCTTGTTATTAGGACAGGGGGCTTGGCAGTTCTTC	CALLLGQGAWQFF	TRBD1	TRBV30	TRBJ2-1	NA
TGTGCCAGCAGCCCACAGGACATGAACACTGAAGCTTTCTTT	CASSPQDMNTEAFF	NA	TRBV7-9	TRBJ1-1	few
TGTGCCAGCAGTTTGGTCTCCGGGACCCAGTACTTC	CASSLVSGTQYF	NA	TRBV2	TRBJ2-5	NA
TGTGCCAGCAGTCCGGACATTAACTATGGCTACACCTTC	CASSPDINYGYTF	NA	TRBV6-5	TRBJ1-2	NA
TGCGCCAGCAGCCAAGGCAGGGGTCTACTCCGTGGCTATGGCTACACCTTC	CASSQGRGLLRGYGYTF	NA	TRBV4-1	TRBJ1-2	few
TGTGCCAGCAGCAAACCCAACGGGGTTGGATCACCCCTCCACTTT	CASSKPNGVGSPLHF	NA	TRBV21-1	TRBJ1-6	NA
TGTGCCAGCAGCTTATCACACACGAACACTGAAGCTTTCTTT	CASSLSHTNTEAFF	NA	TRBV7-9	TRBJ1-1	NA
TGTGCCAGCAGCGCCCTCAGCGGGGTTAGCACAGATACGCAGTATTTT	CASSALSGVSTDTQYF	TRBD2	TRBV7-2	TRBJ2-3	few
TGTGCCAGCTCACCACCGAACATCCTCCAGTTCTTC	CASSPPNILQFF	NA	TRBV18	TRBJ2-1	few
TGTGCCAGCAGTCCGGCCGGGAGCTCCTATAATTCACCCCTCCACTTT	CASSPAGSSYNSPLHF	NA	TRBV2	TRBJ1-6	NA
TGTGCCAGCAGAAATAGCGGATCCTACAATGAGCAGTTCTTC	CASRNSGSYNEQFF	NA	TRBV11-2	TRBJ2-1	NA
TGTGCCAGCAGCCCGCACACGACAGGAGCCTATGGCTACACCTTC	CASSPHTTGAYGYTF	NA	TRBV9	TRBJ1-2	NA
TGCGCCAGCAGTCAATCGAGGTTGCTGGTGGAGACCCAGTACTTC	CASSQSRLLVETQYF	NA	TRBV23-1	TRBJ2-5	many
TGCGCCAGCAGCCAAGGCTACGGCTACAATGAGCAGTTCTTC	CASSQGYGYNEQFF	NA	TRBV4-3	TRBJ2-1	few
TGTGCCAGCAGCATCGGACAGTTTACTGAAGCTTTCTTT	CASSIGQFTEAFF	NA	TRBV7-9	TRBJ1-1	few